The 21 T cell receptor beta chains presented below share a single source sample, sequenced in a study of T cell responses to AZD1222 COVID-19 vaccine. Only in-frame clones appear in the TCRdb table, and some are missing; sequencing was by immunoSEQ multiplex PCR. The table has around 110,000 clones, approximately 83% seen once. The sample here was peripheral blood, taken on day 0 of MenACWY control vaccination. All receptors derive from an adult in good health.

This chain links TRBV4-2 with TRBJ1-4; no clear D gene. Germline assignment: CDR1 LGHNA and CDR2 YNFKEQ. This CDR3 region has 14 residues. V was trimmed by 2 bases and J by 0 bases, leaving 4 bases between them. The DNA for the CDR3 is TGTGCCAGCAGCCAACTTACAACTAATGAAAAACTGTTTTTT. This gives the protein CASSQLTTNEKLFF.

The chain employs TRBV11-2 and TRBJ2-7; 10 nucleotides align to TRBD1. Trimming removed 7 bases from V and 7 bases from J; junction bases left unmatched: 10. This CDR3 is built from 14 residues. Germline lookup yields CDR1 SGHAT and CDR2 FQNNGV. CDR3 nucleotide sequence: TGTGCCAGCACGAGGGACAGGGGAGAGTGGGAGCAGTACTTC. It is translated as CASTRDRGEWEQYF.

The chain links TRBV24-1 to TRBJ2-7; D is ambiguous. There are 14 residues in the CDR3. V lost 6 bases to trimming and J lost 0 bases, with 11 bases between them. Germline CDR1 reads KGHDR; CDR2 reads SFDVKD. The CDR3 loop is CATSSVESSYEQYF. The CDR3 DNA follows: TGTGCCACCAGTTCCGTGGAGAGCTCCTACGAGCAGTACTTC.

This sequence joins TRBV3-1 (or the pseudogene TRBV3-2) and TRBJ2-7; 9 bases fit TRBD1. The length of the CDR3 is 21 residues. V shed 2 bases and J 2 bases; nucleotides not matched to a gene: 22. CDR1 is LGHDT and CDR2 is YNNKEL in the germline V gene (reference sequence). The CDR3 nucleotides are TGTGCCAGCAGCCAACCGGTAGGGGACAGGGACCCGATTTTTATGGCCTACGAGCAGTACTTC. This encodes CASSQPVGDRDPIFMAYEQYF.

J is TRBJ1-3 and V is TRBV9; TRBD1 might be the D (5 bases). Germline V gene sequence: CDR1 SGDLS, CDR2 YYNGEE. This CDR3 spans 17 amino acids. Trimming pared 5 bases from V and 3 bases from J, leaving 21 bases between. In nucleotides, the CDR3 is TGTGCCAGCAGACCAGCGGGGCGCGGGCCGGGTGGAAACACCATATATTTT. Protein sequence: CASRPAGRGPGGNTIYF.

Only a few counts were recorded for this clone. The chain joins TRBV5-1 to TRBJ1-1; tentatively, D is TRBD1 (6 bases). CDR3 length: 15 amino acids. Germline loops: CDR1 SGHRS, CDR2 YFSETQ. The germline V and J ends were trimmed by 1 base and 1 base, with 11 bases remaining between them. CDR3 nucleotide sequence: TGCGCCAGCAGCTTGAGGACAGCAAAGAACACTGAAGCTTTCTTT. It codes for CASSLRTAKNTEAFF.

This chain connects TRBV7-8 to TRBJ1-3; a weak D match, TRBD1 (5 bases). Germline CDR1 SGHVS, CDR2 FQNEAQ. The length of the CDR3 is 16 residues. Trimming left V 3 bases short and J 4 bases short, with 16 bases between. The CDR3 here is CASSFAVGGYGNTIYF. The CDR3 region has the DNA TGTGCCAGCAGCTTCGCAGTGGGGGGTTACGGAAACACCATATATTTT.

The CDR3 DNA reads TGTGCCAGCAGTTCTCGGACAGGGGAGCCGGCTAACTATGGCTACACCTTC. This gives the protein CASSSRTGEPANYGYTF. J is TRBJ1-2 and V is TRBV6-2 or TRBV6-3, with 9 nucleotides matching TRBD1. The CDR3 totals 17 residues. CDR1 and CDR2 from the germline V gene are MNHEY and SVGEGT. V trimming: 4 bases; J trimming: 0 bases; junction bases outside the gene matches: 9.

The chain has TRBV2 and TRBJ1-6, with D possibly TRBD1 on 5 matching bases. Germline assignment: CDR1 SNHLY and CDR2 FYNNEI. The CDR3 is 14 residues long. V shed 3 bases and J shed 2 bases, with 5 bases lying between them. The CDR3 DNA reads as TGTGCCAGCAGTGACAGGGCCTATAATTCACCCCTCCACTTT. Amino acid sequence: CASSDRAYNSPLHF.

The chain couples TRBV11-2 to TRBJ2-7; D is unresolved. CDR1 is SGHAT, CDR2 FQNNGV, per germline. The CDR3 loop spans 13 amino acids. Trimming pared 2 bases from V and 5 bases from J, leaving 10 bases between. The CDR3 nucleotides read TGTGCCAGCAGCTTAACTTATCTCGACGAGCAGTACTTC. Its translation: CASSLTYLDEQYF.

V gene TRBV5-5 combines with J gene TRBJ2-7, with TRBD1 matching 10 bases. The CDR3 is made up of 14 amino acids. V shed 4 bases, J shed 5 bases, and the junction held 6 bases outside the gene matches. Germline loops: CDR1 SGHKS, CDR2 YYEKEE (reference sequence). The CDR3: CASSPGQGLNEQYF. CDR3 nucleotide sequence: TGTGCCAGCAGCCCGGGACAGGGGTTAAACGAGCAGTACTTC.

The V call is TRBV5-1, the J call TRBJ1-4, with D maybe TRBD1 (6 bases). The germline V gene has CDR1 SGHRS and CDR2 YFSETQ. The V and J ends lost 1 base and 8 bases respectively, with 18 bases between them. This CDR3 has 16 residues. The CDR3 loop reads CASSLYEGGSGEKLFF. The CDR3 DNA reads as TGCGCCAGCAGCTTGTATGAGGGGGGATCAGGGGAAAAACTGTTTTTT.

This chain connects TRBV19 to TRBJ1-1; TRBD1 matches 8 bases. Germline values: CDR1 LNHDA, CDR2 SQIVND (reference sequence). The CDR3 runs 15 residues. The V segment lost 5 bases and the J segment 4 bases; nucleotides outside the gene matches: 9. CDR3 protein: CASSPQGAGITEAFF. The CDR3 coding sequence is TGTGCCAGTAGTCCCCAGGGGGCCGGTATCACTGAAGCTTTCTTT.

The J gene is TRBJ2-3, the V gene TRBV7-9; the match to TRBD2 covers 10 bases. Germline V gene sequence: CDR1 SEHNR, CDR2 FQNEAQ (reference sequence). This CDR3 comprises 18 residues. V was pared by 5 bases and J by 3 bases, with 14 bases of the junction left unmatched. CDR3 protein: CASSPKVSAGGPTDTQYF. The CDR3 DNA reads TGTGCCAGCAGCCCCAAAGTGTCAGCGGGGGGGCCTACAGATACGCAGTATTTT.

About this clone: One end of the junction is discordant with germline, which a read error may explain. This rearrangement joins TRBV19 to TRBJ1-1; D is undetermined. CDR3 length: 14 amino acids. In germline, CDR1 is LNHDA, CDR2 SQIVND (reference sequence). In nucleotides, the CDR3 is TGTGCCAGTAGTCCACCAAGGGTGGGATCCCAACAACGATTT. Amino acids: CASSPPRVGSQQRF.

This clone showed up just once. This rearrangement joins TRBV21-1 to TRBJ2-6. TRBV21-1 has pseudogene status. This CDR3 contains 12 residues. The CDR3 DNA reads as TGTGCCAGCTTAGACTCCCGCAGGGTCCTGACTTTC. Translating gives CASLDSRRVLTF.

The chain couples TRBV2 to TRBJ2-7; no reliable D call. With 4 bases removed from V and 1 base from J, the gap between germline ends came to 2 bases. Germline V lookup: CDR1 SNHLY, CDR2 FYNNEI. CDR3 size: 11 residues. CDR3 amino acids: CASSGSYEQYF. The CDR3 nucleotides are TGTGCCAGCAGTGGATCCTACGAGCAGTACTTC.

The chain recombines TRBV7-2 with TRBJ2-1; either TRBD1 or TRBD2 may supply D (6 bases each). Germline V gene lookup returns CDR1 SGHTA and CDR2 FQGNSA. Trimming left V 5 bases short and J 8 bases short, with 19 bases between. CDR3 length: 15 amino acids. The CDR3 spells CASSPGGPQRDEQFF. The CDR3 DNA follows: TGTGCCAGCAGCCCCGGGGGCCCCCAACGAGATGAGCAGTTCTTC. Variable domain in full (rest from reference TRBV7-2 and TRBJ2-1): GAGVSQSPSNKVTEKGKDVELRCDPISGHTALYWYRQSLGQGLEFLIYFQGNSAPDKSGLPSDRFSAERTGGSVSTLTIQRTQQEDSAVYLCASSPGGPQRDEQFFGPGTRLTVL.

Only one count was recorded for this clone. The rearrangement links TRBV12-3 or TRBV12-4 to TRBJ1-1, with 8 positions matching TRBD1. The junction had 4 bases not matched to a gene; V was cut back by 7 bases and J by 3 bases. CDR3 length: 13 amino acids. CDR3 sequence reads: CASTRQGHTEAFF. The CDR3 DNA is TGTGCCAGCACGAGACAGGGGCACACTGAAGCTTTCTTT.

The CDR3 spells CASSSQGLGEKLFF. The CDR3 DNA is TGTGCCAGCAGCTCCCAGGGGTTGGGAGAAAAACTGTTTTTT. The chain uses TRBV5-6 and TRBJ1-4; maybe TRBD1 (6 bases). Germline values: CDR1 SGHDT, CDR2 YYEEEE. Trimming took 3 bases from V and 8 from J, leaving 14 bases between them. The CDR3 sequence is 14 residues long.

This clone occurred a few times. The V call is TRBV28, the J call TRBJ2-1; D call uncertain. There are 14 residues in the CDR3. Germline V gene lookup returns CDR1 MDHEN and CDR2 SYDVKM. Trimming shortened V by 2 bases and J by 0 bases, and 5 bases separated the two germline ends. The CDR3 here is CASSLNPSYNEQFF. In DNA, the CDR3 is TGTGCCAGCAGTTTAAACCCCTCCTACAATGAGCAGTTCTTC.